This T cell receptor beta chain was captured by sequencing in a study of cytomegalovirus exposure and HLA in healthy donors. Study background: HLA-typed donors were the source of roughly 85 million unique TCRs held in an early data release. Within the Caucasian-associated ancestry cluster were around 80% of the approximately 390 genotyped donors.

The germline V gene encodes CDR1 MGHDK and CDR2 SYGVNS. The junction had 10 bases not matched to a gene; V was cut back by 1 base and J by 4 bases. The CDR3 has 17 residues. PCR used 60 Vbeta primers and 13 Jbeta primers. Generated by immunoSEQ multiplex PCR, the TCRdb table keeps only in-frame clones and is missing some. The sample has roughly 120,000 clones; 81% are singletons. Sequencing used PBMCs. The J gene is TRBJ2-1, the V gene TRBV25-1, with 7 positions matching TRBD2. The sequence was collected from a woman under 40 in good health and CMV-seronegative. As DNA, the CDR3 is TGTGCCAGCAGTGAATCATCCGGCGGGAGCGTTTACAATGAGCAGTTCTTC. The encoded protein is CASSESSGGSVYNEQFF.